The 8 T cell receptor beta chains in this list originate from one sample, sequenced in a study of CD8+ T cells in alopecia areata. The sorting of pooled cutaneous lymph node cells relied on CD4, CD8alpha, NKG2D, NKG2ACE and other markers. cDNA serving as the sequencing template came from extracted, reverse transcribed RNA. The protocol was immunoSEQ multiplex PCR, while the TCRdb copy is restricted to in-frame clones and leaves out a portion. The data show 200,000 to 300,000 clones, with none appearing a single time. The specimen sequenced was CD4+ T cells sorted from a lymph node. All receptors derive from a C3H/HeJ mouse with alopecia areata. The strain's MHC: H2-k.

This clone was recorded a few times. All gene names here are mouse names. The read stops 4 residues short of the end of the CDR3; the missing end is completed from the germline J gene. Other nucleotide sequences from this sample produce the same CDR3. The rearrangement joins TRBV19 to TRBJ2-3; TRBD2 agrees at 9 bases. Trimming at V came to 1 base and at J to 4 bases, leaving 1 base not matched to a gene. The CDR3 is made up of 14 amino acids. Germline CDR1 is FNHDT and CDR2 is SITEND (reference sequence). Here the CDR3 reads CASSILGGTETLYF. The CDR3 DNA, read in part, is TGTGCCAGCAGTATACTGGGGGGGACAGAA. The whole variable domain, remainder taken from reference TRBV19 and TRBJ2-3, is GGIITQTPKFLIGQEGQKLTLKCQQNFNHDTMYWYRQDSGKGLRLIYYSITENDLQKGDLSEGYDASREKKSSFSLTVTSAQKNEMAVFLCASSILGGTETLYFGSGTRLTVL.

As regards this clone: The gene symbols are mouse symbols. The read halts 4 residues ahead of the CDR3 end, with the missing end drawn from the germline J gene. Different DNA sequences within this sample yield the same CDR3. The chain has TRBV1 and TRBJ2-4; 12 bases align to TRBD2. J gave up 0 bases and V 3 bases, and 1 base lay outside the gene matches. This CDR3 comprises 16 residues. CDR1 NSQYPW and CDR2 LRSPGD come from the germline V gene (reference sequence). This CDR3 is CTCSAGLGGSQNTLYF. The sequenced CDR3 bases are TGCACCTGCAGTGCGGGACTGGGGGGTAGTCAAAAC.

This clone came up a few times. Gene names refer to mouse genes. The DNA ends 4 residues before the CDR3 does, and the rest of the CDR3 is filled in from the germline J gene. V and J are TRBV19 and TRBJ2-1; 12 bases match TRBD1. Germline CDR1 is FNHDT and CDR2 is SITEND (reference sequence). This CDR3 is 16 amino acids long. V lost 6 bases, J lost 4 bases, and 8 bases stayed unmatched. CDR3 in amino acids: CASTRDRGPRYAEQFF. The sequenced CDR3 bases are TGTGCCAGCACCCGGGACAGGGGGCCTCGGTATGCT.

In its sample, this clone was seen a few times. Gene names follow the mouse nomenclature. Read sequence stops 4 residues before the CDR3 end, and the germline J gene provides the missing end. This rearrangement joins TRBV13-3 to TRBJ2-7, with 8 bases that match TRBD1. Trimming cost V 5 bases and J 0 bases; bases outside gene matches: 7. Germline V lookup: CDR1 NNHDY, CDR2 SYVADS. This CDR3 contains 15 residues. CDR3 protein: CASRNRDRSSYEQYF. CDR3 DNA, as far as it was read: TGTGCCAGCAGGAACCGGGACAGGAGCTCCTAT.

This clone was seen a handful of times. Gene names are the mouse ones. The observed sequence ends 4 residues before the CDR3 terminus, with the missing tail filled in from the germline J gene. This sequence joins TRBV31 and TRBJ2-5, with 8 positions matching TRBD1. Germline CDR1 and CDR2: GKSSPN and SITVG. V dropped 0 bases and J dropped 0; count of bases not matched to a gene: 5. The CDR3 runs to 16 residues. The CDR3 spells CAWSLGTGANQDTQYF. CDR3 bases read: TGTGCCTGGAGTCTGGGGACAGGAGCTAACCAAGAC.

This clone came up a few times. Gene names follow the mouse nomenclature. The sequence runs out 4 residues before the end of the CDR3; the remainder is reconstructed from the germline J gene. This sequence joins TRBV5 and TRBJ2-5, with TRBD2 identical over 14 bases. CDR3 length: 16 residues. Germline V gene lookup returns CDR1 LGHNA and CDR2 YNLKQL (reference sequence). CDR3 bases read: TGTGCCAGCAGCCCCGGGACTGGGGGGGCGCGAGAC. Its protein is CASSPGTGGARD. The whole CDR3 is CASSPGTGGARDTQYF.

This clone came up a few times. Germline and genes: mouse. The read ends 4 residues shy of where the CDR3 ends; the end is completed using the germline J gene. This chain links TRBV13-1 with TRBJ2-7; D remains unclear. The V gene lost 4 bases and the J gene lost 0 bases, with 5 bases spanning the gap. Looked up from germline, CDR1 is NSHNY and CDR2 is SYGAGN. CDR3 length: 12 amino acids. CDR3 region: CASSPLSYEQYF. The sequenced part of the CDR3 DNA is TGTGCCAGCAGTCCTCTCTCCTAT.

This clone was detected only a few times. Gene names follow the mouse nomenclature. The CDR3 extends 4 residues past the end of the read, so its final part is completed from the germline J gene. The chain couples TRBV13-2 to TRBJ1-1; D is uncertain. The length of the CDR3 is 14 residues. The V end lost 1 base, the J end lost 0 bases, and 7 bases lay between the germline ends. Germline CDR1 reads NNHNN; CDR2 reads SYGAGS (reference sequence). The covered CDR3 bases are TGTGCCAGCGGTGATTACAATGCAAACACA. Translation: CASGDYNANT. The entire CDR3 protein reads CASGDYNANTEVFF.